This entry lists 15 T cell receptor beta chains sequenced from one sample in a study of blood T cell repertoires in COVID-19 (dated by TCRdb to between 2020 and 2021). The receptor library was made with the immunoSEQ multiplex PCR assay. Here the immuneACCESS table is served through TCRdb, limited to in-frame sequences with V and J called. Missing clones are a known gap in these copies; in checked studies unresolved V genes cover under half, and the rest lacks a known reason. The sample table lists a few hundred thousand clones, 88% of them with a count of one. The top ten constitute more than 0.95% of the sample. The sample taken for sequencing was peripheral blood. These receptors all come from a woman aged 40 to 50 who had recovered from COVID-19.

This chain joins TRBV11-2 and TRBJ1-1; 7 bases are shared with TRBD1. Germline assignment: CDR1 SGHAT and CDR2 FQNNGV. The CDR3 has 16 residues. After removal of 1 base from V and 3 bases from J, the junction contained 8 bases not matched to a gene. This CDR3 reads CASSLGQGIAYTEAFF. The CDR3 bases are TGTGCCAGCAGCTTAGGACAGGGTATAGCGTACACTGAAGCTTTCTTT.

V usage is TRBV12-3 or TRBV12-4 and J usage is TRBJ1-2, with 7 bases that match TRBD1. Germline trimming cut 3 bases from V and 11 bases from J; bases unmatched to any gene: 9. The CDR3 covers 13 residues. DNA for the CDR3: TGTGCCAGCAGTTTTGTAGGGCAGGGGGGATACACCTTC. It encodes CASSFVGQGGYTF.

The chain links TRBV6-5 to TRBJ2-7, with 7 positions matching TRBD1. Germline CDR1 reads MNHEY; CDR2 reads SVGAGI. The trim removed 5 bases at V and 0 bases at J, leaving 4 bases unmatched. The CDR3 length is 14 residues. CDR3 sequence: CASSNRDSSYEQYF. For the CDR3, the DNA is TGTGCCAGCAGTAACCGGGACAGCTCCTACGAGCAGTACTTC.

V and J are TRBV7-3 and TRBJ2-7, with TRBD1 identical over 11 bases. The CDR3 is 14 amino acids. With V trimmed by 4 bases and J by 6 bases, 5 bases remained unmatched. Germline V lookup: CDR1 SGHTA, CDR2 FQGTGA. CDR3 sequence (DNA): TGTGCCAGCAGCTCCGGACAGGGGGCGAGCGAGCAGTACTTC. This encodes CASSSGQGASEQYF.

J is TRBJ1-1 and V is TRBV5-1, with D hard to call. The CDR3 length is 12 residues. Germline CDR1 reads SGHRS; CDR2 reads YFSETQ. The V gene lost 5 bases and the J gene lost 7 bases, with 12 bases spanning the gap. CDR3 region: CASRSNSGEAFF. In DNA form, the CDR3 reads TGCGCCAGCAGGTCAAATTCGGGTGAAGCTTTCTTT.

The rearrangement joins TRBV30 to TRBJ2-1, with 16 bases identical to TRBD2. CDR1 GTSNPN and CDR2 SVGIG come from the germline V gene (reference sequence). Trimming took 3 bases from V and 9 from J; bases not matched to a gene: 14. The CDR3 covers 18 residues. The CDR3 region is CAWSVTPGTSGRAGEQFF. DNA of the CDR3: TGTGCCTGGAGCGTCACCCCCGGGACTAGCGGGAGGGCCGGTGAGCAGTTCTTC.

The chain joins TRBV19 to TRBJ2-5, with D possibly being TRBD1 (5 bases). The V gene's germline CDR1 is LNHDA and CDR2 SQIVND (reference sequence). The germline V and J ends were trimmed by 4 bases and 3 bases, with 15 bases remaining between them. The length of the CDR3 is 15 residues. The CDR3 DNA reads TGTGCCAGTAGTAGGGGCCCTCCCTGGGAAGAGACCCAGTACTTC. Translating gives CASSRGPPWEETQYF.

This clone was picked up one time. The rearrangement joins TRBV5-5 to TRBJ1-1; D gene unclear. The germline CDR1 and CDR2 sequences are SGHKS and YYEKEE (reference sequence). CDR3 length: 13 residues. V gave up 0 bases and J gave up 4 bases, with 7 bases separating them. In DNA, the CDR3 is TGTGCCAGCAGCTTGGGCAGTCCCACTGAAGCTTTCTTT. As protein: CASSLGSPTEAFF.

This chain joins TRBV5-1 and TRBJ1-2; 7 bases are a match to TRBD1. CDR1 is SGHRS, CDR2 YFSETQ, per germline. This CDR3 is built from 15 residues. The ends lost 3 bases at V and 4 bases at J; junction bases unmatched: 9. The CDR3 loop reads CASSSRQGIGYGYTF. The CDR3 DNA reads as TGCGCCAGCAGCTCGAGACAGGGCATTGGCTATGGCTACACCTTC.

The V and J genes are TRBV2 and TRBJ1-2; 12 nucleotides line up with TRBD1. Looked up from germline, CDR1 is SNHLY and CDR2 is FYNNEI. The CDR3 spans 13 residues. V was pared by 5 bases and J by 8 bases, with 3 bases of the junction left unmatched. CDR3 sequence (DNA): TGTGCCAGCAGTCGGGACAGGGGGCACGGCTACACCTTC. Its translation is CASSRDRGHGYTF. The full variable domain, in which reference TRBV2 and TRBJ1-2 provide the parts outside the CDR3, is EPEVTQTPSHQVTQMGQEVILRCVPISNHLYFYWYRQILGQKVEFLVSFYNNEISEKSEIFDDQFSVERPDGSNFTLKIRSTKLEDSAMYFCASSRDRGHGYTFGSGTRLTVV.

The rearrangement links TRBV9 to TRBJ2-1; 10 nucleotides agree with TRBD2. This CDR3 has 14 residues. Germline values: CDR1 SGDLS, CDR2 YYNGEE. Trimming took 3 bases from V and 5 from J; bases not matched to a gene: 2. This CDR3 is CASSASGRNNEQFF. In DNA form, the CDR3 reads TGTGCCAGCAGCGCTAGCGGGAGAAACAATGAGCAGTTCTTC.

Only one count was recorded for this clone. The rearrangement links TRBV19 to TRBJ1-1; D is unclear. Trimming took off 6 bases at V and 3 bases at J, with 8 bases between the two ends. Germline assignment: CDR1 LNHDA and CDR2 SQIVND (reference sequence). The CDR3 is 12 residues long. Written as DNA, the CDR3 is TGTGCCAGTAGGATCGGAGACACTGAAGCTTTCTTT. Its protein is CASRIGDTEAFF.

This clone was detected a few times. This chain uses TRBV7-2 with TRBJ2-3, with 14 nucleotides matching TRBD2. The CDR3 is made up of 16 amino acids. The J segment lost 6 bases and the V segment lost 5 bases, leaving 7 bases of the junction unmatched. Germline assignment: CDR1 SGHTA and CDR2 FQGNSA. The CDR3 here is CASSPGGLAGVDTQYF. As DNA, the CDR3 is TGTGCCAGCAGCCCTGGGGGACTAGCGGGAGTGGATACGCAGTATTTT.

The gene calls are TRBV7-6 and TRBJ1-1, with D hard to call. The CDR3 length is 14 residues. V lost 5 bases and J lost 0, with 10 bases in between. Germline CDR1 reads SGHVS; CDR2 reads FNYEAQ. CDR3: CASSPPGVNTEAFF. For the CDR3, the DNA is TGTGCCAGCAGCCCCCCCGGGGTGAACACTGAAGCTTTCTTT.

V and J are TRBV4-3 and TRBJ2-7; D is possibly TRBD2 (7 bases). V was clipped by 2 bases and J by 7 bases, with 18 bases between them. The CDR3 has 15 amino acids. Germline CDR1 reads LGHNA; CDR2 reads YSLEER. The CDR3 coding sequence is TGCGCCAGCAGCCAAACCGTGGGGGGGGCGGGTGAGCAGTACTTC. This sequence encodes CASSQTVGGAGEQYF.